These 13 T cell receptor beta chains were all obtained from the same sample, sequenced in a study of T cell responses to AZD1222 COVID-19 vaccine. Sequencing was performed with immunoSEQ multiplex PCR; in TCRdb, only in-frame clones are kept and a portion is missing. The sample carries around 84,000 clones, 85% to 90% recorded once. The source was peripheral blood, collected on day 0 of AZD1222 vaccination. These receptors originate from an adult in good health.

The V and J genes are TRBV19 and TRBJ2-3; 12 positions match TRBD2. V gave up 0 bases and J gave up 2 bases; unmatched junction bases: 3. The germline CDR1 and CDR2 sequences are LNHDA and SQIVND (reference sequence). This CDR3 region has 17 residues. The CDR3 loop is CASSIELAGGFTDTQYF. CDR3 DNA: TGTGCCAGTAGTATAGAGCTAGCGGGAGGGTTCACAGATACGCAGTATTTT.

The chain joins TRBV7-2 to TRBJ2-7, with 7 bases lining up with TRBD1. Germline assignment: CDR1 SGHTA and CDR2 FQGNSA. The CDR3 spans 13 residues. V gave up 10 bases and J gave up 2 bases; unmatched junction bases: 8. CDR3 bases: TGTGCCATCGAAGGGACAGAGGCCTACGAGCAGTACTTC. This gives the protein CAIEGTEAYEQYF.

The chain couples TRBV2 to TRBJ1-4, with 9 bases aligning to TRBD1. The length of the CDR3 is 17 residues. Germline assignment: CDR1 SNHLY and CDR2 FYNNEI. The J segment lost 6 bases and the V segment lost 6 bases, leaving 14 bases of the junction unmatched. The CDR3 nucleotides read TGTGCCAGCAGCCATGGACAGGGGCTTCCAGGAGATGAAAAACTGTTTTTT. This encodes CASSHGQGLPGDEKLFF.

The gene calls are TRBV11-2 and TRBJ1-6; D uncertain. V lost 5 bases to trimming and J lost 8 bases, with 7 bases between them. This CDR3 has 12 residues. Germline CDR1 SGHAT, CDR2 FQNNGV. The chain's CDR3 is CASSRPHSPLHF. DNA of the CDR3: TGTGCCAGCAGCCGCCCCCATTCACCCCTCCACTTT.

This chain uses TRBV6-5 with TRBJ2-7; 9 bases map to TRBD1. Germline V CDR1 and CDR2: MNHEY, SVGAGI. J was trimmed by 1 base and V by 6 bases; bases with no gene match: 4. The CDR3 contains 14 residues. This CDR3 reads CASRTGTGSYEQYF. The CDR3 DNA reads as TGTGCCAGCAGAACCGGGACAGGGTCCTACGAGCAGTACTTC.

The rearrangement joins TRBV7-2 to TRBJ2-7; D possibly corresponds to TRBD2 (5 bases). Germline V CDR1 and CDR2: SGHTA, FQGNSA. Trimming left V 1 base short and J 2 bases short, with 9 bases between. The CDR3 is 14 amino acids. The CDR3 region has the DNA TGTGCCAGCAGCTTAGTGAGGGAGCCCTACGAGCAGTACTTC. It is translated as CASSLVREPYEQYF. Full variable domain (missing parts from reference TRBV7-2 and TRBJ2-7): GAGVSQSPSNKVTEKGKDVELRCDPISGHTALYWYRQSLGQGLEFLIYFQGNSAPDKSGLPSDRFSAERTGGSVSTLTIQRTQQEDSAVYLCASSLVREPYEQYFGPGTRLTVT.

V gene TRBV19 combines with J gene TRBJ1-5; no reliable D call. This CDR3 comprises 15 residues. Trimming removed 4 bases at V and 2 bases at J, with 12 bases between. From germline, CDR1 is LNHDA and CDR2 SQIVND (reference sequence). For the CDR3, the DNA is TGTGCCAGTAGTACGATAGGTGTTGGCAATCAGCCCCAGCATTTT. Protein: CASSTIGVGNQPQHF.

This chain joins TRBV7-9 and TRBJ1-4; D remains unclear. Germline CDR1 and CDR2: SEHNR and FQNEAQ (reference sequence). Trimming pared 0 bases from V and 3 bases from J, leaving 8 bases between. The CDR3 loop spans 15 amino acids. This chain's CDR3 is CASSLASVSNEKLFF. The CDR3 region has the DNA TGTGCCAGCAGCTTAGCCTCAGTATCTAATGAAAAACTGTTTTTT.

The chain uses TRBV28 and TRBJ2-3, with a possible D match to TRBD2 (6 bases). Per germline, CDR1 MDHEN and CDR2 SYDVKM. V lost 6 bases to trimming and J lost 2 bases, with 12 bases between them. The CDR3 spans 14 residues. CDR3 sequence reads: CASSRGTPTDTQYF. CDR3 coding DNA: TGTGCCAGCAGCCGGGGGACCCCCACAGATACGCAGTATTTT.

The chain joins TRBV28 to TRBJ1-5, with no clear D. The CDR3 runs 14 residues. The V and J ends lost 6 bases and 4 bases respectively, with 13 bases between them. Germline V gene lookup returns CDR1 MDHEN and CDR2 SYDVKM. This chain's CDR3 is CASSPITFNQPQHF. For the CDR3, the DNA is TGTGCCAGCAGCCCCATTACATTTAATCAGCCCCAGCATTTT.

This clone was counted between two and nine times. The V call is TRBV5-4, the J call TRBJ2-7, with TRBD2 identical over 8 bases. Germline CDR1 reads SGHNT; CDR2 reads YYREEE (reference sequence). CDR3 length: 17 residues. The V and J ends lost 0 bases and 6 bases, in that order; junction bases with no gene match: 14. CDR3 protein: CASSLAWNSGISSEQYF. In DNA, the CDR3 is TGTGCCAGCAGCTTGGCCTGGAATAGCGGGATCTCAAGCGAGCAGTACTTC.

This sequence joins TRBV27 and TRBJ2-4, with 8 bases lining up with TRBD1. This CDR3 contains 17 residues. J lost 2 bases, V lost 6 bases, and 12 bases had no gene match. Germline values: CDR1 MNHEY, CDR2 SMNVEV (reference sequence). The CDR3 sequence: CASRPHSRGLSKNIQYF. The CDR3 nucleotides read TGTGCCAGCAGGCCTCATAGCAGGGGGCTATCCAAAAACATTCAGTACTTC.

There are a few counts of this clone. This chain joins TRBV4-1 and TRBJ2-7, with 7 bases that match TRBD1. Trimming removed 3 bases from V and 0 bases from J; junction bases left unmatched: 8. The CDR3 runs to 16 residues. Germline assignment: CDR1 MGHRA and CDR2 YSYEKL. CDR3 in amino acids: CASSHLGQRFSYEQYF. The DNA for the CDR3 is TGCGCCAGCAGCCATTTGGGACAGCGCTTCTCCTACGAGCAGTACTTC.